A single sample is the source of the 15 T cell receptor beta chains below, sequenced in a study of blood T cell repertoires in COVID-19. The protocol was immunoSEQ multiplex PCR, while the TCRdb copy is restricted to in-frame clones and leaves out a portion. Counted here are approximately 66,000 clones, about nine tenths occurring once; the ten biggest clones make up about 1.3%. Sequencing input: peripheral blood. These TCRs come from a man aged 55 to 69 with acute or convalescent COVID-19.

The J gene is TRBJ2-7, the V gene TRBV4-2; D might be TRBD2 (5 bases). V lost 4 bases and J 2 bases, leaving 9 bases between the germline ends. Germline V gene lookup returns CDR1 LGHNA and CDR2 YNFKEQ. There are 13 residues in the CDR3. The CDR3 reads CASSPTTTYEQYF. CDR3 nucleotide sequence: TGTGCCAGCAGCCCGACTACCACCTACGAGCAGTACTTC.

This sequence joins TRBV5-1 and TRBJ2-1; 7 nucleotides match TRBD1. V trimming: 2 bases; J trimming: 4 bases; junction bases outside the gene matches: 15. The germline CDR1 and CDR2 sequences are SGHRS and YFSETQ. The CDR3 loop spans 18 amino acids. Here the CDR3 reads CASSFFPPRQGVYNEQFF. CDR3 bases: TGCGCCAGCAGCTTCTTTCCTCCCCGGCAGGGGGTTTACAATGAGCAGTTCTTC.

Written as DNA, the CDR3 is TGTGCCAGCAGCTTGGCCGGGGGTTTAAGACAGAAAAGCTCCTACGAGCAGTACTTC. Residues: CASSLAGGLRQKSSYEQYF. This chain joins TRBV5-6 and TRBJ2-7; a weak D match, TRBD2 (6 bases). The CDR3 extends over 19 amino acids. Looked up from germline, CDR1 is SGHDT and CDR2 is YYEEEE. The V and J ends lost 0 bases and 0 bases respectively, with 22 bases between them.

The chain carries TRBV7-3 and TRBJ1-2, with TRBD1 matching 9 bases. From germline, CDR1 is SGHTA and CDR2 FQGTGA. V gave up 1 base and J gave up 5 bases; unmatched junction bases: 14. This CDR3 region has 18 residues. The CDR3 nucleotides read TGTGCCAGCAGCTTAATCCCCGGGACAGGGCCGAGTCGATATGGCTACACCTTC. This translates into CASSLIPGTGPSRYGYTF.

Here the CDR3 reads CASSIDRGAGYTF. In nucleotides, the CDR3 is TGTGCCAGCAGCATAGACAGGGGCGCGGGCTACACCTTC. The V gene is TRBV27, the J gene TRBJ1-2; TRBD1 aligns across 8 bases. V shed 6 bases, J shed 8 bases, and the junction held 8 bases outside the gene matches. Germline V gene data show CDR1 as MNHEY and CDR2 as SMNVEV (reference sequence). The CDR3 runs 13 residues.

The chain has TRBV6-5 and TRBJ2-7; 7 bases are a match to TRBD1. CDR1 is MNHEY and CDR2 is SVGAGI in the germline V gene. The CDR3 consists of 13 residues. V was clipped by 6 bases and J by 2 bases; unmatched bases: 4. DNA of the CDR3: TGTGCCAGCAGGCAGCAGGGGGCCTACGAGCAGTACTTC. Protein sequence: CASRQQGAYEQYF.

This rearrangement joins TRBV7-2 to TRBJ1-5; D not certain. The germline V gene has CDR1 SGHTA and CDR2 FQGNSA. The germline V and J ends were trimmed by 1 base and 2 bases, with 12 bases remaining between them. The CDR3 length is 16 residues. In DNA form, the CDR3 reads TGTGCCAGCAGCTTAGAGGCGGGTATCGGCAATCAGCCCCAGCATTTT. Its translation: CASSLEAGIGNQPQHF.

This sequence joins TRBV25-1 and TRBJ2-5, with 12 bases matching TRBD2. Germline values: CDR1 MGHDK, CDR2 SYGVNS. The CDR3 contains 15 residues. V dropped 4 bases and J dropped 7; count of bases not matched to a gene: 7. The DNA for the CDR3 is TGTGCCAGCAGTGGTTGGACTAGCGGGGAAGCGACCCAGTACTTC. Encoded protein: CASSGWTSGEATQYF.

The DNA of the CDR3 is TGTGCCAGCAGCTTAGAGGCAGCGACAGGGACGGCGGACTTGAATCAGCCCCAGCATTTT. Encoded protein: CASSLEAATGTADLNQPQHF. V is TRBV7-8 and J is TRBJ1-5; 7 positions agree with TRBD1. Germline V CDR1 and CDR2: SGHVS, FQNEAQ. CDR3 length: 20 residues. The junction had 19 bases not matched to a gene; V was cut back by 1 base and J by 4 bases. Full variable domain (missing parts from reference TRBV7-8 and TRBJ1-5): GAGVSQSPRYKVAKRGQDVALRCDPISGHVSLFWYQQALGQGPEFLTYFQNEAQLDKSGLPSDRFFAERPEGSVSTLKIQRTQQEDSAVYLCASSLEAATGTADLNQPQHFGDGTRLSIL.

The genes are TRBV2 and TRBJ2-5, with unresolved D. CDR1 is SNHLY, CDR2 FYNNEI, per germline. Trimming took 1 base from V and 7 from J, leaving 10 bases between them. This CDR3 spans 13 amino acids. The CDR3 DNA reads TGTGCCAGCAGTGAAGTCGTAGGAGCGACCCAGTACTTC. Amino acid sequence: CASSEVVGATQYF.

The rearrangement joins TRBV19 to TRBJ1-1; 8 nucleotides agree with TRBD1. The CDR3 is 14 residues long. Germline V gives CDR1 LNHDA, CDR2 SQIVND (reference sequence). The ends lost 5 bases at V and 6 bases at J; junction bases unmatched: 8. CDR3 amino acids: CASSPGTGRSEAFF. The CDR3 region has the DNA TGTGCCAGTAGTCCAGGGACAGGACGATCTGAAGCTTTCTTT. The full variable domain, with the rest looked up from reference TRBV19 and TRBJ1-1, is DGGITQSPKYLFRKEGQNVTLSCEQNLNHDAMYWYRQDPGQGLRLIYYSQIVNDFQKGDIAEGYSVSREKKESFPLTVTSAQKNPTAFYLCASSPGTGRSEAFFGQGTRLTVV.

The chain uses TRBV5-4 and TRBJ2-1, with 10 bases lining up with TRBD2. Germline-derived CDR1 and CDR2 are SGHNT and YYREEE (reference sequence). Trimming at V came to 4 bases and at J to 9 bases, leaving 16 bases not matched to a gene. The CDR3 consists of 17 residues. The CDR3 spells CASSPGGSGGARVEQFF. The CDR3 coding sequence is TGTGCCAGCAGCCCCGGAGGGAGCGGGGGGGCCAGGGTTGAGCAGTTCTTC.

This clone was counted once. The genes are TRBV4-1 and TRBJ2-3, with TRBD2 identical over 7 bases. Germline V lookup: CDR1 MGHRA, CDR2 YSYEKL. J gave up 1 base and V 0 bases, and 1 base lay outside the gene matches. CDR3 length: 15 amino acids. CDR3 sequence (DNA): TGCGCCAGCAGCCAAGATCTAGCGGGCACAGATACGCAGTATTTT. It translates to CASSQDLAGTDTQYF.

This chain uses TRBV10-1 with TRBJ2-7; 7 bases are a match to TRBD1. The CDR3 totals 13 residues. Germline lookup yields CDR1 WNHNN and CDR2 SYGVQD (reference sequence). J was trimmed by 3 bases and V by 6 bases; bases with no gene match: 5. DNA of the CDR3: TGCGCCAGCAGCAAGACAGGGCGCTACGAGCAGTACTTC. Encoded protein: CASSKTGRYEQYF.

The V and J genes are TRBV5-1 and TRBJ2-7; TRBD1 is a possible D gene (6 bases). This CDR3 comprises 15 residues. Germline-derived CDR1 and CDR2 are SGHRS and YFSETQ. V was trimmed by 0 bases and J by 3 bases, leaving 13 bases between them. The CDR3 coding sequence is TGCGCCAGCAGCTTGGCAACAGGGACCTTCTACGAGCAGTACTTC. It encodes CASSLATGTFYEQYF.